One sample yielded the 26 T cell receptor beta chains listed below, sequenced in a study of a mutant IDH1 vaccine in newly diagnosed glioma. These receptors have no identified antigens. Noted time point: week 23, last vaccination. Each dose delivered 300 ug of mutant IDH1 20-mer peptide subcutaneously with imiquimod. The protocol was immunoSEQ multiplex PCR, while the TCRdb copy is restricted to in-frame clones and leaves out a portion. The table has tens of thousands of clones, more than 80% seen once. The sample here was PBMCs, taken from a glioma patient whose treatment included an IDH1 peptide vaccine. The receptors here all came from a woman aged 50 to 60 with glioma.

The rearrangement joins TRBV6-1 to TRBJ2-7, with TRBD2 as a possible D gene (5 bases). Trimming stripped 3 bases from V and 6 bases from J, with 9 bases between. Looked up from germline, CDR1 is MNHNS and CDR2 is SASEGT. The CDR3 covers 12 residues. This CDR3 is CASSDPGTEQYF. For the CDR3, the DNA is TGTGCCAGCAGTGATCCGGGAACCGAGCAGTACTTC.

The chain carries TRBV15 and TRBJ2-7, with D perhaps TRBD1 or TRBD2 (5 bases each). Between the trimmed V and J ends, which lost 8 bases and 7 bases, there was a span of 18 bases. Germline CDR1 reads LNHNV; CDR2 reads YYDKDF (reference sequence). The CDR3 runs to 13 residues. The CDR3 loop is CATGTLDRMEQYF. Written as DNA, the CDR3 is TGTGCCACCGGGACGTTAGACCGAATGGAGCAGTACTTC.

The chain has TRBV11-2 and TRBJ2-3; 7 positions match TRBD2. This CDR3 is built from 14 residues. Germline values: CDR1 SGHAT, CDR2 FQNNGV. V shed 1 base and J 5 bases; nucleotides not matched to a gene: 3. CDR3 bases: TGTGCCAGCAGCTTAGGACTAGCCCAAGATACGCAGTATTTT. As protein: CASSLGLAQDTQYF.

This rearrangement joins TRBV9 to TRBJ2-2; 10 nucleotides agree with TRBD1. Unmatched junction bases numbered 8, after V lost 4 bases and J lost 5 bases. Germline V gene sequence: CDR1 SGDLS, CDR2 YYNGEE. This CDR3 has 16 residues. The CDR3: CASSPSGGQGTGELFF. CDR3 nucleotide sequence: TGTGCCAGCAGCCCGTCTGGGGGACAGGGGACCGGGGAGCTGTTTTTT.

This clone was seen only a few times. This sequence joins TRBV18 and TRBJ2-2; a weak D match, TRBD2 (6 bases). V was clipped by 6 bases and J by 5 bases, with 22 bases between them. The germline gives CDR1 KGHSH, CDR2 LQKENI. There are 17 residues in the CDR3. The CDR3 sequence is CASSREGASAGTGELFF. CDR3 coding DNA: TGTGCCAGCTCGCGAGAGGGAGCTAGCGCTGGTACCGGGGAGCTGTTTTTT.

The J gene is TRBJ2-1, the V gene TRBV30; weak D call: TRBD2 (6 bases). CDR3 length: 14 amino acids. Trimming removed 2 bases at V and 0 bases at J, with 8 bases between. CDR1 is GTSNPN, CDR2 SVGIG, per germline (reference sequence). The DNA for the CDR3 is TGTGCCTGGAGTTACGGGAGCTCCTACAATGAGCAGTTCTTC. Translating it yields CAWSYGSSYNEQFF.

The chain links TRBV4-1 to TRBJ1-5; no reliable D call. The germline gives CDR1 MGHRA, CDR2 YSYEKL. V shed 0 bases and J shed 2 bases, with 20 bases lying between them. The CDR3 has 19 amino acids. CDR3 DNA: TGCGCCAGCAGCCAAGATGGTTATTTGGGGAGACGTGGCAATCAGCCCCAGCATTTT. This sequence encodes CASSQDGYLGRRGNQPQHF.

J is TRBJ2-5 and V is TRBV19; 8 bases are shared with TRBD2. The germline V gene has CDR1 LNHDA and CDR2 SQIVND (reference sequence). Germline trimming cut 10 bases from V and 5 bases from J; bases unmatched to any gene: 12. The CDR3 loop spans 14 amino acids. CDR3 DNA sequence: TGTGCCACCTCTTACGGGGGGGGGTCCGAGACCCAGTACTTC. It specifies CATSYGGGSETQYF. Full variable domain (remainder filled in from reference TRBV19 and TRBJ2-5): DGGITQSPKYLFRKEGQNVTLSCEQNLNHDAMYWYRQDPGQGLRLIYYSQIVNDFQKGDIAEGYSVSREKKESFPLTVTSAQKNPTAFYLCATSYGGGSETQYFGPGTRLLVL.

The chain couples TRBV5-1 to TRBJ1-2, with 9 bases aligning to TRBD1. The CDR3 sequence is 15 residues long. V lost 4 bases to trimming and J lost 8 bases; unmatched junction nucleotides: 12. The V gene's germline CDR1 is SGHRS and CDR2 YFSETQ. The CDR3 here is CASSPGQGRAIGYTF. The CDR3 region has the DNA TGCGCCAGCAGCCCTGGACAGGGGCGAGCTATAGGCTACACCTTC.

The chain links TRBV19 to TRBJ2-7; D may be TRBD2 (5 bases). V was pared by 6 bases and J by 2 bases, with 29 bases between. Germline V gene sequence: CDR1 LNHDA, CDR2 SQIVND (reference sequence). CDR3 length: 19 residues. This CDR3 is CASRKRSTYDRSTTYEQYF. The CDR3 DNA reads TGTGCCAGTAGAAAGCGGTCGACCTACGATCGATCTACGACCTACGAGCAGTACTTC.

This clone was observed once. The genes are TRBV10-3 and TRBJ2-1; 11 positions match TRBD1. The V gene's germline CDR1 is ENHRY and CDR2 SYGVKD. The CDR3 loop spans 19 amino acids. Trimming cost V 11 bases and J 5 bases; bases outside gene matches: 23. The CDR3 nucleotides read TGTGCCGTTCAGTGGGACAGGGGGAAAGGGTCTAACTACCACAATGAGCAGTTCTTC. Translation gives CAVQWDRGKGSNYHNEQFF.

This chain connects TRBV9 to TRBJ1-1, with D maybe TRBD1 (5 bases). V lost 0 bases to trimming and J lost 5 bases, with 8 bases between them. The germline V gene encodes CDR1 SGDLS and CDR2 YYNGEE. The CDR3 is 13 amino acids. CDR3 DNA: TGTGCCAGCAGCGTAGGGGGGTGGACTGAAGCTTTCTTT. It translates to CASSVGGWTEAFF.

This clone is a singleton in its sample. This sequence joins TRBV29-1 and TRBJ1-2; 11 nucleotides align to TRBD1. Germline V gives CDR1 SQVTM, CDR2 ANQGSEA. This CDR3 region has 14 residues. V was clipped by 6 bases and J by 5 bases; unmatched bases: 8. As DNA, the CDR3 is TGCAGCGTGGGAGGCGGGACAGGGGGGTATGGCTACACCTTC. It codes for CSVGGGTGGYGYTF.

The J gene is TRBJ1-4, the V gene TRBV28; D may be TRBD1 (6 bases). The germline V and J ends were trimmed by 8 bases and 0 bases, with 10 bases remaining between them. The CDR3 runs to 14 residues. The germline gives CDR1 MDHEN, CDR2 SYDVKM. The CDR3 DNA follows: TGTGCCAGCTGTACAGGGTCAACTAATGAAAAACTGTTTTTT. Translated: CASCTGSTNEKLFF.

This chain uses TRBV7-9 with TRBJ1-1, with 8 bases identical to TRBD1. Losses at the gene ends were 8 bases for V and 0 bases for J; bases not matched to a gene: 11. CDR3 length: 16 amino acids. Germline V gene sequence: CDR1 SEHNR, CDR2 FQNEAQ (reference sequence). CDR3 protein: CASPPPDRDLNTEAFF. As DNA, the CDR3 is TGTGCCAGCCCCCCCCCGGACAGGGACTTGAACACTGAAGCTTTCTTT.

The genes are TRBV7-6 and TRBJ2-2; D is unresolved. From germline, CDR1 is SGHVS and CDR2 FNYEAQ. The CDR3 loop spans 11 amino acids. The ends were cut back, 5 bases at V and 8 bases at J, with 6 bases in the middle. CDR3 sequence reads: CASSPGGELFF. The DNA of the CDR3 is TGTGCCAGCAGCCCCGGAGGGGAGCTGTTTTTT. The full variable domain, its missing parts supplied by reference TRBV7-6 and TRBJ2-2, is GAGVSQSPRYKVTKRGQDVALRCDPISGHVSLYWYRQALGQGPEFLTYFNYEAQQDKSGLPNDRFSAERPEGSISTLTIQRTEQRDSAMYRCASSPGGELFFGEGSRLTVL.

This clone is a singleton in its sample. The chain carries TRBV19 and TRBJ2-2; 14 nucleotides agree with TRBD2. The CDR3 has 19 residues. With V trimmed by 10 bases and J by 4 bases, 17 bases remained unmatched. Per the germline V gene, CDR1 is LNHDA and CDR2 is SQIVND (reference sequence). The CDR3: CATQYQPGTSGSRTGELFF. The CDR3 DNA follows: TGTGCCACCCAATATCAACCCGGGACTAGCGGGAGTCGCACCGGGGAGCTGTTTTTT.

This sequence joins TRBV5-1 and TRBJ1-4, with unresolved D. This CDR3 is 15 amino acids long. Germline CDR1 and CDR2: SGHRS and YFSETQ. The ends were cut back, 1 base at V and 0 bases at J, with 7 bases in the middle. This CDR3 is CASSLSVATNEKLFF. The CDR3 region has the DNA TGCGCCAGCAGCTTGTCCGTTGCAACTAATGAAAAACTGTTTTTT.

The V and J genes are TRBV9 and TRBJ2-1; D may be TRBD1 (6 bases). CDR3 length equals 15 residues. The germline gives CDR1 SGDLS, CDR2 YYNGEE. The V end was cut by 6 bases, the J end by 2 bases, with 15 bases between. CDR3 sequence (DNA): TGTGCCAGCACCGAGGGGGTAGGGGCCTACAATGAGCAGTTCTTC. It yields the protein CASTEGVGAYNEQFF.

The chain has TRBV6-1 and TRBJ2-5; D is tentatively TRBD1 or TRBD2 (5 bases each). Germline CDR1 and CDR2: MNHNS and SASEGT. This CDR3 contains 17 residues. The V and J ends lost 2 bases and 2 bases respectively, with 18 bases between them. The CDR3 here is CASSEYWSPGQQETQYF. The CDR3 DNA sequence: TGTGCCAGCAGTGAATACTGGAGCCCGGGGCAGCAAGAGACCCAGTACTTC.

The gene calls are TRBV9 and TRBJ1-2; tentatively, D is TRBD1 (6 bases). V was clipped by 0 bases and J by 6 bases, with 9 bases between them. The CDR3 totals 13 residues. The germline gives CDR1 SGDLS, CDR2 YYNGEE. CDR3 DNA sequence: TGTGCCAGCAGCGTAGGGGGGGCGGATGGCTACACCTTC. Its protein product is CASSVGGADGYTF.

The gene calls are TRBV2 and TRBJ2-6; D is perhaps TRBD1 (6 bases). Trimming stripped 6 bases from V and 2 bases from J, with 11 bases between. CDR3 size: 15 residues. Germline V gives CDR1 SNHLY, CDR2 FYNNEI. The CDR3 loop reads CASSRDTAGANVLTF. The CDR3 DNA reads as TGTGCCAGCAGCCGGGACACCGCTGGGGCCAACGTCCTGACTTTC.

The chain joins TRBV10-2 to TRBJ2-7; the match to TRBD1 covers 9 bases. CDR3 size: 16 residues. J lost 2 bases, V lost 2 bases, and 7 bases had no gene match. CDR1 WSHSY and CDR2 SAAADI come from the germline V gene. CDR3 sequence reads: CASSERWGDRAYEQYF. For the CDR3, the DNA is TGCGCCAGCAGTGAGAGGTGGGGGGACAGGGCCTACGAGCAGTACTTC.

This sequence joins TRBV9 and TRBJ2-1, with D possibly matching TRBD2 (5 bases). CDR1 is SGDLS and CDR2 is YYNGEE in the germline V gene. CDR3 length: 15 residues. The germline V and J ends were trimmed by 3 bases and 0 bases, with 10 bases remaining between them. The CDR3 bases are TGTGCCAGCAGCGCTCATACTAGCTCCTACAATGAGCAGTTCTTC. This gives the protein CASSAHTSSYNEQFF.

This rearrangement joins TRBV10-3 to TRBJ1-2; D remains unclear. The CDR3 has 13 amino acids. Germline CDR1 and CDR2: ENHRY and SYGVKD. V shed 2 bases and J shed 2 bases, with 6 bases lying between them. The CDR3 DNA reads as TGTGCCATCAGTGAGATGCCCAACTATGGCTACACCTTC. This sequence encodes CAISEMPNYGYTF.

The chain joins TRBV5-1 to TRBJ2-5; 14 bases map to TRBD2. The V gene end was trimmed by 2 bases and the J gene end by 2 bases; junction bases not matched to a gene: 5. Germline-derived CDR1 and CDR2 are SGHRS and YFSETQ. CDR3 length: 17 amino acids. The CDR3 DNA is TGCGCCAGCAGCTTAGGACTAGCGGGAGGTCAACAAGAGACCCAGTACTTC. This sequence encodes CASSLGLAGGQQETQYF.